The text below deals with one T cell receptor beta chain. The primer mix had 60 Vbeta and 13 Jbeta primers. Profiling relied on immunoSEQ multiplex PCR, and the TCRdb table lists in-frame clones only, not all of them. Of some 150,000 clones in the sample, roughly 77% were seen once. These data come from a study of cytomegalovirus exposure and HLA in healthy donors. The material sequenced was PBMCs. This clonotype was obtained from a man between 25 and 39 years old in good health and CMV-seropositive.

DNA for the CDR3: TGTGCCAGTAGTTATGGGACAGGGTATGGCTACACCTTC. Translating it yields CASSYGTGYGYTF. This rearrangement joins TRBV19 to TRBJ1-2, with 9 positions matching TRBD1. Trimming took 5 bases from V and 5 from J; bases not matched to a gene: 3. CDR1 LNHDA and CDR2 SQIVND come from the germline V gene (reference sequence). The CDR3 is made up of 13 amino acids.